This T cell receptor beta chain stems from a study of blood T cell repertoires in COVID-19. In germline, CDR1 is SNHLY, CDR2 FYNNEI. This CDR3 comprises 12 residues. Trimming removed 5 bases from V and 3 bases from J, with 8 bases in between. Clones were read by immunoSEQ multiplex PCR, and TCRdb kept only the in-frame ones, dropping some. The sample holds under 200,000 clones, around four fifths seen once. The sample consisted of PBMCs or T cells enriched from blood (not recorded which). The rearrangement links TRBV2 to TRBJ2-7; tentatively, D is TRBD1 (6 bases). The sequence was obtained from a woman in her sixties or seventies who had recovered from COVID-19. Here the CDR3 DNA reads TGTGCCAGCAGTAAGGACAGCTACGAGCAGTACTTC. Translation gives CASSKDSYEQYF.